These 8 T cell receptor beta chains share one sample of origin, sequenced in a study of cytomegalovirus exposure and HLA in healthy donors (dated by TCRdb to the late 2010s). Libraries were built with the immunoSEQ multiplex PCR assay. For the multiplex PCR, a mixture combining 60 forward primers for TCR Vbeta segments and 13 reverse primers for TCR Jbeta segments was used. The table was pulled from immuneACCESS by TCRdb, which kept in-frame rearrangements only. Such tables lose some clones; where checked, under half of the loss comes from unresolved V genes, and the rest has no known cause. The sample table holds roughly 30,000 clones. The ten largest clones represent 3.4% of the sample. Specimen: PBMCs. The receptors were sampled from a woman aged 40 to 49 in good health and CMV-seropositive.

The V call is TRBV5-1, the J call TRBJ1-5, with a tentative D call TRBD1 (5 bases). V was pared by 3 bases and J by 6 bases, with 16 bases between. Germline V gene sequence: CDR1 SGHRS, CDR2 YFSETQ. The CDR3 is made up of 15 amino acids. In nucleotides, the CDR3 is TGCGCCAGCAGCTCAGGTGCAGGGTTAGGTCAGCCCCAGCATTTT. Translating gives CASSSGAGLGQPQHF.

The V call is TRBV9, the J call TRBJ2-3; maybe TRBD1 (6 bases). CDR1 is SGDLS and CDR2 is YYNGEE in the germline V gene. V lost 0 bases and J lost 3, with 11 bases in between. This CDR3 is built from 15 residues. DNA of the CDR3: TGTGCCAGCAGCGTAGAGCAGGGGCGGACAGATACGCAGTATTTT. It codes for CASSVEQGRTDTQYF.

This chain uses TRBV27 with TRBJ2-1; maybe TRBD2 (5 bases). CDR1 and CDR2 from the germline V gene are MNHEY and SMNVEV (reference sequence). The CDR3 extends over 17 amino acids. Trimming removed 6 bases from V and 5 bases from J, with 23 bases in between. The CDR3 bases are TGTGCCAGCAGCCTATCAATATCGGGGAGACGACACAATGAGCAGTTCTTC. Protein: CASSLSISGRRHNEQFF.

The chain uses TRBV29-1 and TRBJ1-1; 10 bases line up with TRBD1. Germline V gene sequence: CDR1 SQVTM, CDR2 ANQGSEA. The CDR3 has 12 amino acids. The V gene end was trimmed by 7 bases and the J gene end by 9 bases; junction bases not matched to a gene: 8. The CDR3 DNA reads as TGCAGCGCCTGGGACAGGGGTGAGAAAGCTTTCTTT. It specifies CSAWDRGEKAFF.

The chain has TRBV7-2 and TRBJ2-3; 7 nucleotides agree with TRBD2. The CDR3 runs 15 residues. The V gene end was trimmed by 5 bases and the J gene end by 3 bases; junction bases not matched to a gene: 8. Germline V gives CDR1 SGHTA, CDR2 FQGNSA. The CDR3 bases are TGTGCCAGCAGCCCAGTGGGGGGGAGGACAGATACGCAGTATTTT. Translating it yields CASSPVGGRTDTQYF. Variable domain in full (rest from reference TRBV7-2 and TRBJ2-3): GAGVSQSPSNKVTEKGKDVELRCDPISGHTALYWYRQSLGQGLEFLIYFQGNSAPDKSGLPSDRFSAERTGGSVSTLTIQRTQQEDSAVYLCASSPVGGRTDTQYFGPGTRLTVL.

CDR3 nucleotides: TGTGCCAGCAGTTCCGCGACAGGGGGCCTTGCCTACGAGCAGTACTTC. Its protein is CASSSATGGLAYEQYF. This sequence joins TRBV6-5 and TRBJ2-7, with 10 bases fitting TRBD1. V lost 4 bases and J lost 2; bases outside the gene matches: 8. The length of the CDR3 is 16 residues. CDR1 is MNHEY and CDR2 is SVGAGI in the germline V gene.

The rearrangement uses TRBV5-1 and TRBJ2-3; D is ambiguous. V lost 0 bases and J lost 2, with 7 bases in between. The CDR3 totals 14 residues. CDR1 is SGHRS, CDR2 YFSETQ, per germline. DNA of the CDR3: TGCGCCAGCAGCTTGGGACAAAACACAGATACGCAGTATTTT. It yields the protein CASSLGQNTDTQYF.

This chain joins TRBV5-6 and TRBJ1-1; tentatively, D is TRBD1 (5 bases). The CDR3 is 13 residues long. V was shortened by 6 bases and J by 1 base, with 10 bases between the two germline ends. Germline V gene sequence: CDR1 SGHDT, CDR2 YYEEEE. This CDR3 is CASTAGPNTEAFF. In DNA, the CDR3 is TGTGCCAGCACCGCGGGGCCGAACACTGAAGCTTTCTTT.